The 17 T cell receptor beta chains listed next were all sequenced from one sample in a study of shared clonotypes between healthy human individuals (TCRdb year 2020). Receptor amplification or capture employed the immunoSEQ multiplex PCR assay. Imported from immuneACCESS, the table was reduced by TCRdb to in-frame sequences with V and J called. These copies leave out some clones; in studies compared against another copy, an unresolved V gene accounts for under half, and the cause of the remainder is not known. This sample lists approximately 2,000,000 clones; 80% to 95% were detected once. The biggest ten clones account for around 0.38% of the sample. Sequencing used naive CD4+ T cells from PBMCs. The cell subset or site label, as the study defines it: CD45RA+ positively selected. Receptor source: a man between 18 and 29 years old in good health. Some clones in this sample may be carry-over from other donors' samples.

This clone was found once. This chain connects TRBV25-1 to TRBJ1-2; 12 bases are shared with TRBD1. CDR3 length: 14 residues. Losses at the gene ends were 4 bases for V and 4 bases for J; bases not matched to a gene: 1. Germline assignment: CDR1 MGHDK and CDR2 SYGVNS. The CDR3: CASSGGQGAYGYTF. As DNA, the CDR3 is TGTGCCAGCAGTGGGGGACAGGGGGCCTATGGCTACACCTTC.

V and J are TRBV28 and TRBJ1-1; D gene uncertain. CDR3 length: 15 residues. V lost 6 bases and J lost 4, with 18 bases in between. CDR1 and CDR2 from the germline V gene are MDHEN and SYDVKM. CDR3 bases: TGTGCCAGCAGCCAGGCCCTCAACCGGGGCACTGAAGCTTTCTTT. Encoded protein: CASSQALNRGTEAFF.

Regarding this clone: A junction end diverges from the germline sequence, so it may reflect a read error. The rearrangement links TRBV7-9 to TRBJ2-3; 12 nucleotides line up with TRBD2. This CDR3 has 15 amino acids. Germline V gene sequence: CDR1 SEHNR, CDR2 FQNEAQ (reference sequence). CDR3 amino acids: CASSLAGGVTDTQYF. In DNA form, the CDR3 reads TGTGCCAGCAGCCTAGCGGGGGGGGTCACAGATACGCAGTATTTT.

Concerning this clone itself: The sample contains more than one DNA sequence encoding this CDR3. The chain links TRBV5-1 to TRBJ2-5; D is ambiguous. The CDR3 totals 13 residues. Trimming pared 0 bases from V and 4 bases from J, leaving 7 bases between. Per the germline V gene, CDR1 is SGHRS and CDR2 is YFSETQ. CDR3 coding DNA: TGCGCCAGCAGCTTGGGCGTCGTAGAGACCCAGTACTTC. Translated, it gives CASSLGVVETQYF.

The J gene is TRBJ1-3, the V gene TRBV5-1; the D is unclear. CDR3 size: 16 residues. The V and J ends lost 0 bases and 0 bases respectively, with 10 bases between them. Germline loops: CDR1 SGHRS, CDR2 YFSETQ. The CDR3 loop reads CASSLGGSYSGNTIYF. CDR3 bases: TGCGCCAGCAGCTTGGGCGGCAGCTACTCTGGAAACACCATATATTTT. The full variable domain, with the rest looked up from reference TRBV5-1 and TRBJ1-3, is KAGVTQTPRYLIKTRGQQVTLSCSPISGHRSVSWYQQTPGQGLQFLFEYFSETQRNKGNFPGRFSGRQFSNSRSEMNVSTLELGDSALYLCASSLGGSYSGNTIYFGEGSWLTVV.

The chain carries TRBV28 and TRBJ1-4, with D possibly TRBD1 on 5 matching bases. Germline CDR1 is MDHEN and CDR2 is SYDVKM. V was pared by 10 bases and J by 8 bases, with 11 bases between. The length of the CDR3 is 11 residues. CDR3 DNA: TGTGCCATCAGCGAGGGGGAAAAACTGTTTTTT. This encodes CAISEGEKLFF.

CDR3 in amino acids: CASSLDLGPMGNTIYF. CDR3 nucleotides: TGTGCCAGCAGCTTGGACCTGGGCCCTATGGGAAACACCATATATTTT. The V and J genes are TRBV5-4 and TRBJ1-3; D gene ambiguous. The CDR3 covers 16 residues. The germline CDR1 and CDR2 sequences are SGHNT and YYREEE (reference sequence). V shed 0 bases and J shed 4 bases, with 14 bases lying between them.

The chain joins TRBV29-1 to TRBJ2-3; D uncertain. The ends were cut back, 0 bases at V and 4 bases at J, with 5 bases in the middle. This CDR3 comprises 12 residues. Germline-derived CDR1 and CDR2 are SQVTM and ANQGSEA. The CDR3 loop reads CSVEDSADTQYF. CDR3 coding DNA: TGCAGCGTTGAAGATTCCGCAGATACGCAGTATTTT.

J is TRBJ2-6 and V is TRBV5-4; 11 bases fit TRBD1. The CDR3 loop spans 17 amino acids. Germline CDR1 reads SGHNT; CDR2 reads YYREEE (reference sequence). After removal of 4 bases from V and 0 bases from J, the junction contained 3 bases not matched to a gene. This CDR3 is CASSTGTGGSGANVLTF. The CDR3 DNA reads as TGTGCCAGCAGCACCGGGACAGGGGGCTCTGGGGCCAACGTCCTGACTTTC.

The rearrangement joins TRBV5-1 to TRBJ1-2; D might be TRBD1 (5 bases). The CDR3 length is 15 residues. Trimming stripped 1 base from V and 3 bases from J, with 13 bases between. The germline V gene encodes CDR1 SGHRS and CDR2 YFSETQ. The CDR3 reads CASSLSRGPDYGYTF. The CDR3 DNA reads as TGCGCCAGCAGCTTGTCAAGGGGCCCCGACTATGGCTACACCTTC.

The chain joins TRBV18 to TRBJ1-5; possibly TRBD1 for D (5 bases). Looked up from germline, CDR1 is KGHSH and CDR2 is LQKENI. There are 13 residues in the CDR3. V was pared by 5 bases and J by 10 bases, with 15 bases between. CDR3 bases: TGTGCCAGCTCATCAGGGTTGTTCAATCCCCAGCATTTT. Protein sequence: CASSSGLFNPQHF.

The chain combines TRBV5-6 with TRBJ2-6; D might be TRBD2 (6 bases). The CDR3 is 16 amino acids. Germline assignment: CDR1 SGHDT and CDR2 YYEEEE. V was cut by 4 bases and J by 0 bases, with 11 bases left in between. CDR3 sequence (DNA): TGTGCCAGCAGCCCGGGGGTCGTCTCTGGGGCCAACGTCCTGACTTTC. Its protein is CASSPGVVSGANVLTF.

The CDR3 loop is CASSPATSGIGAGELFF. CDR3 in DNA: TGTGCCAGCTCACCAGCGACTAGCGGGATAGGCGCCGGGGAGCTGTTTTTT. The chain couples TRBV18 to TRBJ2-2; 11 bases line up with TRBD2. CDR1 and CDR2 from the germline V gene are KGHSH and LQKENI. With V trimmed by 2 bases and J by 6 bases, 8 bases remained unmatched. The CDR3 loop spans 17 amino acids.

The V gene is TRBV28, the J gene TRBJ1-5, with no clear D. The V gene lost 1 base and the J gene lost 0 bases, with 10 bases spanning the gap. The germline V gene has CDR1 MDHEN and CDR2 SYDVKM. The CDR3 length is 16 residues. In DNA form, the CDR3 reads TGTGCCAGCAGTTTATATGAGGGAAATAGCAATCAGCCCCAGCATTTT. Its protein product is CASSLYEGNSNQPQHF.

The chain combines TRBV6-1 with TRBJ2-1; 9 nucleotides line up with TRBD2. CDR3 length: 15 residues. The V segment lost 4 bases and the J segment 7 bases; nucleotides outside the gene matches: 8. Germline V gene data show CDR1 as MNHNS and CDR2 as SASEGT. The CDR3 nucleotides read TGTGCCAGCAGTGGGGTGGCTAGCGGGACGAATGAGCAGTTCTTC. It encodes CASSGVASGTNEQFF.

This chain joins TRBV5-5 and TRBJ1-5, with 8 bases fitting TRBD1. The CDR3 contains 15 residues. Losses at the gene ends were 0 bases for V and 6 bases for J; bases not matched to a gene: 5. Germline-derived CDR1 and CDR2 are SGHKS and YYEKEE (reference sequence). The CDR3 bases are TGTGCCAGCAGCTTGGGAACAGGGGGTGTTCAGCCCCAGCATTTT. It codes for CASSLGTGGVQPQHF.

In the case of this clone: The CDR3 does not close with the conserved phenylalanine or tryptophan, likely indicating a read error. This CDR3 is CASRYRTGGGREQYL. CDR3 coding DNA: TGTGCCAGCAGATACAGGACAGGAGGTGGTCGGGAGCAGTACCTC. The V gene is TRBV28, the J gene TRBJ2-7; 7 bases agree with TRBD1. With V trimmed by 6 bases and J by 7 bases, 15 bases remained unmatched. CDR1 is MDHEN and CDR2 is SYDVKM in the germline V gene. The CDR3 is 15 residues long.